Described below is a single T cell receptor (beta chain) sequence and its context. The sample's treatment: randomized to nivolumab then ipilimumab (arm A) or the reverse (arm B). Germline loops: CDR1 SGHRS, CDR2 YFSETQ. V gave up 2 bases and J gave up 2 bases, with 13 bases separating them. The CDR3 extends over 15 amino acids. This table comes from immunoSEQ multiplex PCR, and its TCRdb copy is limited to in-frame clones, with some not included. This table has several thousand clones, 75% appearing once. This record belongs to a study of sequential checkpoint blockade in melanoma. V usage is TRBV5-1 and J usage is TRBJ1-2, with D unresolved. The TCR originated in a human donor with melanoma. Sample: CD8+ T cells sorted from blood (inferred from file names), taken from a patient given nivolumab and ipilimumab in sequence. The CDR3 DNA reads as TGCGCCAGCAGCTTCGGGGAGGGTTCAAACTATGGCTACACCTTC. This encodes CASSFGEGSNYGYTF.